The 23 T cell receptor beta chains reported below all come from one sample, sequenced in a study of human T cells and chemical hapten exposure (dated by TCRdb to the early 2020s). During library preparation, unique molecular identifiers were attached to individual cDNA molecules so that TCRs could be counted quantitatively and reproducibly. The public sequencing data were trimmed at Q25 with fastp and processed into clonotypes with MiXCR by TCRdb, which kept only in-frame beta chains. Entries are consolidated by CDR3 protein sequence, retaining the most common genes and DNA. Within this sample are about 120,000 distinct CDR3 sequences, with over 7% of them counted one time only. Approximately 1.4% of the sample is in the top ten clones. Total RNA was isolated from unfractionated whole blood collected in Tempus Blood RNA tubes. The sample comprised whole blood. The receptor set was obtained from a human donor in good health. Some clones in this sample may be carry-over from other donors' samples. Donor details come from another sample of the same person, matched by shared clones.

CDR3 in amino acids: CSANDGGGITDTQYF. The DNA of the CDR3 is TGCAGTGCTAATGATGGTGGGGGGATCACAGATACGCAGTATTTT. The J gene is TRBJ2-3, the V gene TRBV20-1; a possible D gene is TRBD2 (6 bases). The V gene lost 4 bases and the J gene lost 2 bases, with 16 bases spanning the gap. CDR1 is DFQATT, CDR2 SNEGSKA, per germline (reference sequence). The CDR3 is 15 residues long.

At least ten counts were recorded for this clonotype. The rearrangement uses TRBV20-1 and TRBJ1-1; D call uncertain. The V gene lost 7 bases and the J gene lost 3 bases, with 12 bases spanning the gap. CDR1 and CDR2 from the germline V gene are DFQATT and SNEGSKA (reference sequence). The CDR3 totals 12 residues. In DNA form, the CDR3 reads TGCAGTGGAGGAGTCCCGGACACTGAAGCTTTCTTT. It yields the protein CSGGVPDTEAFF.

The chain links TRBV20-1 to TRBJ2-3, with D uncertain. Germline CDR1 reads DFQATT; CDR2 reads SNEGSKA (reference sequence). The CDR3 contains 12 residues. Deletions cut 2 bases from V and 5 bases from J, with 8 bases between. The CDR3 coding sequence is TGCAGTGCTAGACCCTCAAGAGATACGCAGTATTTT. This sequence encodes CSARPSRDTQYF.

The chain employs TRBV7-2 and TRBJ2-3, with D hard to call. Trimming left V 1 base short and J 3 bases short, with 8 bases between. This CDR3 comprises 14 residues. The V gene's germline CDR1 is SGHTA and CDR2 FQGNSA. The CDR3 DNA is TGTGCCAGCAGCTTAGTTCGAGAAACAGATACGCAGTATTTT. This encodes CASSLVRETDTQYF.

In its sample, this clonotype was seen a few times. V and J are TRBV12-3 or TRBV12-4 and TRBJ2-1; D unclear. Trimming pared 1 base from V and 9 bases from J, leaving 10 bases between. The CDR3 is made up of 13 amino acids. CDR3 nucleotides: TGTGCCAGCAGTTTAGGCGCCCCAAGTGAGCAGTTCTTC. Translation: CASSLGAPSEQFF.

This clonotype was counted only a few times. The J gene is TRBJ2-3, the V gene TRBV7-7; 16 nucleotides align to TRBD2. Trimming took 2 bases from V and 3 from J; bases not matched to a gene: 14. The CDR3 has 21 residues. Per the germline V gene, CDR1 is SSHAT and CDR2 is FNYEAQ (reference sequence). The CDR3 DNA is TGTGCCAGCAGCTTAACTCCCGGGACTAGCGGGGGGGCGAGTGGGACAGATACGCAGTATTTT. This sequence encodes CASSLTPGTSGGASGTDTQYF.

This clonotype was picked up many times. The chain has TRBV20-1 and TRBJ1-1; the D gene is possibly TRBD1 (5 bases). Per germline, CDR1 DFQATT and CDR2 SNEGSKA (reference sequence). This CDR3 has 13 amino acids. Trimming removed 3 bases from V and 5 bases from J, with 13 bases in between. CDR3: CSARGDLGTEAFF. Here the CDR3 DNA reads TGCAGTGCTAGGGGGGACCTCGGGACTGAAGCTTTCTTT.

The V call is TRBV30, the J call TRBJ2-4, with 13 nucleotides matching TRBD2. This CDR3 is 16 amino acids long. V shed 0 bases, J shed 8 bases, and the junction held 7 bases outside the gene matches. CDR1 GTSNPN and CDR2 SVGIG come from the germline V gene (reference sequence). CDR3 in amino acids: CAWSVLGTSGKDIQYF. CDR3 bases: TGTGCCTGGAGTGTACTTGGGACTAGCGGGAAAGACATTCAGTACTTC.

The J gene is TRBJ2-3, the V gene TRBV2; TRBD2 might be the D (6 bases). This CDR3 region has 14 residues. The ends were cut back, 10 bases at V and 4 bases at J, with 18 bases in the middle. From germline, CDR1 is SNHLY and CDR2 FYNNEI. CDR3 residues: CATDGGGYSDTQYF. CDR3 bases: TGTGCCACCGACGGGGGAGGATATTCAGATACGCAGTATTTT.

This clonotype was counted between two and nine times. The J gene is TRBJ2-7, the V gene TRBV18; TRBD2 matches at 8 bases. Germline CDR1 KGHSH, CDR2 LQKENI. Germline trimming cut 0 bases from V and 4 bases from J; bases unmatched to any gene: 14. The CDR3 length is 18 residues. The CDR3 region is CASSPPGLAGPRGYEQYF. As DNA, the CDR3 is TGTGCCAGCTCACCACCGGGGCTAGCGGGCCCACGAGGGTACGAGCAGTACTTC.

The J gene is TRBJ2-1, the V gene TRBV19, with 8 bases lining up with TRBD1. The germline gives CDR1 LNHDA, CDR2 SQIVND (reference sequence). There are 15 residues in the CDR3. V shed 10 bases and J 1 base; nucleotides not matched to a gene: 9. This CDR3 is CATETGGPSYNEQFF. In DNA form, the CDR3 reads TGTGCCACCGAAACAGGGGGTCCTTCCTACAATGAGCAGTTCTTC.

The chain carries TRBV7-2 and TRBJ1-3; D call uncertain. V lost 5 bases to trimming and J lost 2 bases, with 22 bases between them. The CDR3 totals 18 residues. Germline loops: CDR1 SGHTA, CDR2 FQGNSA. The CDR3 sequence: CASSPTVAGIRPGNTIYF. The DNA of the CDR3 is TGTGCCAGCAGCCCCACAGTGGCAGGCATCCGTCCTGGAAACACCATATATTTT.

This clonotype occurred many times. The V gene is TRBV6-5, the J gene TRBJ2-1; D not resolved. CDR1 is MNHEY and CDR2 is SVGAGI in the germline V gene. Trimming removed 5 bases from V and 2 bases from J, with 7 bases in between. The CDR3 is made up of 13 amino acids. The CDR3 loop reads CASSRRTYNEQFF. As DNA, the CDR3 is TGTGCCAGCAGTCGTCGGACCTACAATGAGCAGTTCTTC.

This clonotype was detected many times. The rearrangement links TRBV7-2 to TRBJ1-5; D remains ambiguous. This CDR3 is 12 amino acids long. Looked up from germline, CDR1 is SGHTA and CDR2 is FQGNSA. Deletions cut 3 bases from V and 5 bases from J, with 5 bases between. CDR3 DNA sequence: TGTGCCAGCAGCTTGGTTGATCAGCCCCAGCATTTT. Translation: CASSLVDQPQHF.

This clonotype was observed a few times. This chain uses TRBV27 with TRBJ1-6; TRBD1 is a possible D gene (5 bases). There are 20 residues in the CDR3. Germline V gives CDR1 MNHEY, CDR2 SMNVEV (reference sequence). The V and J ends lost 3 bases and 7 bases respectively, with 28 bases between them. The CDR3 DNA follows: TGTGCCAGCAGTTTGTGGGCCCTAAGAGGGGCCCCGACTTTAAATTCACCCCTCCACTTT. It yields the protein CASSLWALRGAPTLNSPLHF.

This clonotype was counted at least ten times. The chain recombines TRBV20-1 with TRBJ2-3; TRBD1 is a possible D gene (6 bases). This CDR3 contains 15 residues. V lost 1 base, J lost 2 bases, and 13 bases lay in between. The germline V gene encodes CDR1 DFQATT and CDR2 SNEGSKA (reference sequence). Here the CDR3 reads CSARGGSGATDTQYF. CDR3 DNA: TGCAGTGCTAGAGGCGGGTCAGGGGCCACAGATACGCAGTATTTT.

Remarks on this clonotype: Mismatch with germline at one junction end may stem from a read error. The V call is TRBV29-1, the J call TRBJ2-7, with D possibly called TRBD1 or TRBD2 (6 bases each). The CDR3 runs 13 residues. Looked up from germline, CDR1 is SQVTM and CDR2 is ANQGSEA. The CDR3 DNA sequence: TGCAGCGTTGACAAGGGGGGTTCCTGCGAGCAGTACTTC. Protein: CSVDKGGSCEQYF.

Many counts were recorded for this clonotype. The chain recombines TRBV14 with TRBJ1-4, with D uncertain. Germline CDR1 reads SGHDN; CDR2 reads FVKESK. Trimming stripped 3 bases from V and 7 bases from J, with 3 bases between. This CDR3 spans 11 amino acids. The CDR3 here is CASSHGEKLFF. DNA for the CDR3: TGTGCCAGCAGCCACGGTGAAAAACTGTTTTTT.

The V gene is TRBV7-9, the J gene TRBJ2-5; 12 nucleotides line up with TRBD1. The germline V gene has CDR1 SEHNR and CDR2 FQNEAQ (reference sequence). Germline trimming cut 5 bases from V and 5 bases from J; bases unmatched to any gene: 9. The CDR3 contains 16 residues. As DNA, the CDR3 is TGTGCCAGCAGCCCCCTCGGGACAGGGGGCTTGGAGACCCAGTACTTC. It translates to CASSPLGTGGLETQYF.

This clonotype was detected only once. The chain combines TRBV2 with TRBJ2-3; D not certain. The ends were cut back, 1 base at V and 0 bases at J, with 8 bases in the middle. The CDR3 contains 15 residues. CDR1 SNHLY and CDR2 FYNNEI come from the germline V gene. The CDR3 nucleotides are TGTGCCAGCAGTGAAGGGGGATCTAGCACAGATACGCAGTATTTT. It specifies CASSEGGSSTDTQYF. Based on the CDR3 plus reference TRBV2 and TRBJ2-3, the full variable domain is EPEVTQTPSHQVTQMGQEVILRCVPISNHLYFYWYRQILGQKVEFLVSFYNNEISEKSEIFDDQFSVERPDGSNFTLKIRSTKLEDSAMYFCASSEGGSSTDTQYFGPGTRLTVL.

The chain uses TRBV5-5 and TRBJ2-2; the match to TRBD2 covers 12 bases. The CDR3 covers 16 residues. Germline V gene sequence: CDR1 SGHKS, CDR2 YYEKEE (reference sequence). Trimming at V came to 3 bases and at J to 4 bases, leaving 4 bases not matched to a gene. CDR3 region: CASSSSGGAGTGELFF. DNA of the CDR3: TGTGCCAGCAGCTCTAGCGGGGGGGCCGGCACCGGGGAGCTGTTTTTT. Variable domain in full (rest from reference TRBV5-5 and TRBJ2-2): DAGVTQSPTHLIKTRGQQVTLRCSPISGHKSVSWYQQVLGQGPQFIFQYYEKEERGRGNFPDRFSARQFPNYSSELNVNALLLGDSALYLCASSSSGGAGTGELFFGEGSRLTVL.

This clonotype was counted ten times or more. CDR3 DNA sequence: TGCGCCAGCAGCTTGTCAAACACTGAAGCTTTCTTT. As protein: CASSLSNTEAFF. The chain employs TRBV5-1 and TRBJ1-1, with no clear D. This CDR3 region has 12 residues. CDR1 SGHRS and CDR2 YFSETQ come from the germline V gene. V shed 1 base and J shed 2 bases, with 3 bases lying between them.

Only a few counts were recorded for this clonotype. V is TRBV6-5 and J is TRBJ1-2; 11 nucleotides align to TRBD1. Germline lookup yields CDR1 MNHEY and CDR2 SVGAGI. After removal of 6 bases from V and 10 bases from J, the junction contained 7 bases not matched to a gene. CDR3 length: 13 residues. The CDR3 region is CASSVDRGLVYTF. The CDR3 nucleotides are TGTGCCAGCAGCGTGGACAGGGGGCTGGTCTACACCTTC.